The entry below gives a single T cell receptor beta chain sequence along with its context. What it recognizes is unknown. The V gene lost 10 bases and the J gene lost 2 bases, with 18 bases spanning the gap. There are 16 residues in the CDR3. Purified naive CD4+ T cells were depleted of CD25+ Tregs. After constant-region reverse-primer amplification, full-length variable regions underwent semi-nested PCR with Nested Universal Primer A. TCRdb processed the 5' RACE reads anew with MiXCR; each CDR3 protein has one entry. The sample lists about 5,200 distinct CDR3 sequences, about 71% occurring once. General study results and limits: Whole repertoires were not studied in the larger cohort, only one V-J beta rearrangement.

The V call is TRBV12-3 or TRBV12-4, the J call TRBJ2-6; possibly TRBD1 or TRBD2 for D (5 bases each). Sequencing used naive CD4+ T cells sorted from blood. Subset reported: naive CD4+ T cells, CD4+CD45RA+CD25-. This TCR was recovered from a female donor with breast cancer. DNA for the CDR3: TGTGCCATCCGTACTAGGACAACGGCTGGGGCCAACGTCCTGACTTTC. Its protein is CAIRTRTTAGANVLTF.